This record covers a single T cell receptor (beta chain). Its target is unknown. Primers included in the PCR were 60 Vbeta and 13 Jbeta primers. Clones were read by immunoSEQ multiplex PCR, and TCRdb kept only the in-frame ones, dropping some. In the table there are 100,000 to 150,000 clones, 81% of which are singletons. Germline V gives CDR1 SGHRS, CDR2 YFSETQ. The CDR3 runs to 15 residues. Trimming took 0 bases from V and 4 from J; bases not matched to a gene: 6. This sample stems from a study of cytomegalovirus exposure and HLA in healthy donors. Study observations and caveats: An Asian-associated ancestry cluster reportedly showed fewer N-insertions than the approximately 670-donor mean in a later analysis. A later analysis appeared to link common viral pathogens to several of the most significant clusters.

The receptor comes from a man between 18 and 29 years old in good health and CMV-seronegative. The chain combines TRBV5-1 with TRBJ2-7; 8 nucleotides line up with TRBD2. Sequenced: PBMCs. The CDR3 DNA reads TGCGCCAGCAGCTTGGGAGCGGGGGATTTTTACGAGCAGTACTTC. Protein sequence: CASSLGAGDFYEQYF.